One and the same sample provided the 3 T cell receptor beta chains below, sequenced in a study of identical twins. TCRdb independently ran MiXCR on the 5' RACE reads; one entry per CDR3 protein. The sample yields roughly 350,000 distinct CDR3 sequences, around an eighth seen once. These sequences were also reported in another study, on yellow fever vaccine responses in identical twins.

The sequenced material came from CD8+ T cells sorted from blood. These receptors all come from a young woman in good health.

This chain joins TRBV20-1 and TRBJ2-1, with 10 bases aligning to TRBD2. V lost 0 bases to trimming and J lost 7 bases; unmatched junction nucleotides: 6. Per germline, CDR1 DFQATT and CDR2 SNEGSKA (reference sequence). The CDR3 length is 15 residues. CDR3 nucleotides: TGCAGTGCTAGAGATTTGCTAGCGGGAGCAAATGAGCAGTTCTTC. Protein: CSARDLLAGANEQFF.

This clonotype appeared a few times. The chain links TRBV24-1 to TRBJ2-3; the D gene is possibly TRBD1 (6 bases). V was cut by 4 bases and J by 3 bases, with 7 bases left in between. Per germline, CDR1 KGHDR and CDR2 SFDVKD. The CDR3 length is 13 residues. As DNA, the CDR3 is TGTGCCACCAGTGACACAGGGACAGATACGCAGTATTTT. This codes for CATSDTGTDTQYF.

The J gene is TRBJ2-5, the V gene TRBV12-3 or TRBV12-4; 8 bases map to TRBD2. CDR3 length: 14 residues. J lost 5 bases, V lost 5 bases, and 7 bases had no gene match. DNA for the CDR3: TGTGCCAGCAGTCCCGCGGGACTAGTTGAGACCCAGTACTTC. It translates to CASSPAGLVETQYF.